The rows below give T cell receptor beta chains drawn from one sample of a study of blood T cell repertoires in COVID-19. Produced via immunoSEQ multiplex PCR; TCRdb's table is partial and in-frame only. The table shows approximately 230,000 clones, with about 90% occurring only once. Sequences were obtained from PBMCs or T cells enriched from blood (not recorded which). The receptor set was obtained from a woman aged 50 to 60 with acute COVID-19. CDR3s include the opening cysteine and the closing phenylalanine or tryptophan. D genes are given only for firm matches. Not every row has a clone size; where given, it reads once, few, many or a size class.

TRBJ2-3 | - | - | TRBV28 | TGTGCCAGCCTGTCCGGGAGCACAGATACGCAGTATTTT | CASLSGSTDTQYF
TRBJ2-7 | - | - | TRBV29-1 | TGCAGCGGGGGTGAGGGTTACGAGCAGTACTTC | CSGGEGYEQYF
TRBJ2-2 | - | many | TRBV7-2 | TGTGCCAGCAGCTTACAGTCTGGGAACACCGGGGAGCTGTTTTTT | CASSLQSGNTGELFF
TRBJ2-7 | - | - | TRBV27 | TGTGCCAGCAGCCGACACCTACGGAACGAGCAGTACTTC | CASSRHLRNEQYF
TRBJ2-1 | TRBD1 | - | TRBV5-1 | TGCGCCAGCTGGGCGCAGGGGGCCTACAATGAGCAGTTCTTC | CASWAQGAYNEQFF
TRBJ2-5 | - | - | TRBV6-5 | TGTGCCGCCCGGTCGGAGGATGGGACCCAGTACTTC | CAARSEDGTQYF
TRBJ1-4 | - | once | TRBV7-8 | TGTGCCAGCAGCTCGGTCTCAGGGGAAGTGTTTTTT | CASSSVSGEVFF
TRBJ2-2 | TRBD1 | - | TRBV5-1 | TGCGCCAGCAGCTCCCGGACAGGGGCGGGCACCGGGGAGCTGTTTTTT | CASSSRTGAGTGELFF
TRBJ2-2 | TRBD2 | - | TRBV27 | TGTGCCAGCAGTCCCCCGAGCGGGAGGAAGACCGGGGAGCTGTTTTTT | CASSPPSGRKTGELFF
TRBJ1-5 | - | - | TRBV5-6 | TGTGCCAGCAGCGCAAGACTACAGGGTGAGGGCAATCAGCCCCAGCATTTT | CASSARLQGEGNQPQHF
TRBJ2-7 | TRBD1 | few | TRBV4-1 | TGCGCCAGCAGCCAGCCGGGACAGGGTTTTTACGAGCAGTACTTC | CASSQPGQGFYEQYF
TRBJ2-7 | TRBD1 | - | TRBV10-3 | TGTGCCATCGCCGGACAGGACTCCTACGAGCAGTACTTC | CAIAGQDSYEQYF
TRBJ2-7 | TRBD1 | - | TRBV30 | TGTGCCTGGAGTGGTCGACAGGGTCTTTCCAGCGAGCAGTACTTC | CAWSGRQGLSSEQYF
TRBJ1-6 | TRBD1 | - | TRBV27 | TGTGCCAGCAGTTCTCCGGGACAGGGGGCGTTGAATTCACCCCTCCACTTT | CASSSPGQGALNSPLHF
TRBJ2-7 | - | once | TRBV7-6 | TGTGCCAGCAGCTTAGACAGCGGCCCCTACGAGCAGTACTTC | CASSLDSGPYEQYF
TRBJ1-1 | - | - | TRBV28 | TGTGCCAGCAGGATCGAAACTAGCCTGAAAGCTTTCTTT | CASRIETSLKAFF
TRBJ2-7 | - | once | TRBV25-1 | TGTGCCAGCAGTGAATTGGGGCAGCACTACGAGCAGTACTTC | CASSELGQHYEQYF
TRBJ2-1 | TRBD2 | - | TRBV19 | TGTGCCAGTAGTATAGCTCTAGCGGGGTCGTACAATGAGCAGTTCTTC | CASSIALAGSYNEQFF
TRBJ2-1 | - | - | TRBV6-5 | TGTGCCAGCAGCCGGCGTGGCGGGATAGGAGGTGAGCAGTTCTTC | CASSRRGGIGGEQFF
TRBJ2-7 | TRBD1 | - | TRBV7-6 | TGTGCCAGCAGCCTACAAGGGGGCCCTCTCTACGAGCAGTACTTC | CASSLQGGPLYEQYF
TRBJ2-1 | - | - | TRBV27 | TGTGCCAGCAGTAGCGATCTTAGCTCCTACAATGAGCAGTTCTTC | CASSSDLSSYNEQFF
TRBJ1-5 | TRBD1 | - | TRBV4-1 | TGCGCCAGCAGCCACGGCTTCGGGACAGGGGAGGTAGGTCAGCCCCAGCATTTT | CASSHGFGTGEVGQPQHF
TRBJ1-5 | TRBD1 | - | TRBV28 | TGTGCCAGCATGGACAGGAGCCACGCCGGGAGCAATCAGCCCCAGCATTTT | CASMDRSHAGSNQPQHF
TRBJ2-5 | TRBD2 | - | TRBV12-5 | TGTGCTAGTGGTCCCGGACTAGCGGGAGGGTCAGAGACCCAGTACTTC | CASGPGLAGGSETQYF
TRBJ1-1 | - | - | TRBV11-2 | TGTGCCAGCAGCTTAGTCATCCGCTACCTAAACACTGAAGCTTTCTTT | CASSLVIRYLNTEAFF
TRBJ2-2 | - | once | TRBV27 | TGTGCCAGCAGTTCACCATTAGACACCGGGGAGCTGTTTTTT | CASSSPLDTGELFF
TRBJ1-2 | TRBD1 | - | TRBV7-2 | TGTGCCAGCAGCTTCAGGGGGAACTATGGCTACACCTTC | CASSFRGNYGYTF
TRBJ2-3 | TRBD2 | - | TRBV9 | TGTGCCAGCAGCGTCAGCGGGAGAGGTACAGATACGCAGTATTTT | CASSVSGRGTDTQYF
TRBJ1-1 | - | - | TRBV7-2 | TGTGCCAGCAGGCTAGACGGGATCGGGGGCACTGAAGCTTTCTTT | CASRLDGIGGTEAFF
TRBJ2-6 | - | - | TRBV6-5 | TGTGCCAGCAGTTCAAGGGCCAACGTCCTGACTTTC | CASSSRANVLTF
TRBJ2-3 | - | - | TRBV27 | TGTGCCAGCAGTTTTCAATGGGCGACAGATACGCAGTATTTT | CASSFQWATDTQYF
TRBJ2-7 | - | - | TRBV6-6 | TGTGCCAGCAGGGCCGGGACTGATCCTAACGAGCAGTACTTC | CASRAGTDPNEQYF
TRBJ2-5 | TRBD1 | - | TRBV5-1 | TGCGCCAGCAGCTTGGAAAGACAGGGCCTTCGGTACTTC | CASSLERQGLRYF
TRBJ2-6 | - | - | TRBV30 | TGTGCCTGGCTCCTAGCCCACTCTGGGGCCAACGTCCTGACTTTC | CAWLLAHSGANVLTF
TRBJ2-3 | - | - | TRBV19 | TGTGCCAGTAGTATAGATTGGTGGGCGGGGGCTAGCACAGATACGCAGTATTTT | CASSIDWWAGASTDTQYF
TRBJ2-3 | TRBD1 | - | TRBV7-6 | TGTGCCAGCAGCCCAAGCAGGGGGCCCACAGATACGCAGTATTTT | CASSPSRGPTDTQYF
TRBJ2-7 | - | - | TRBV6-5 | TGTGCCACCTCCCCGGGTGGAAACTCCTACGAGCAGTACTTC | CATSPGGNSYEQYF
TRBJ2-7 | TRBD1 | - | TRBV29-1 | TGCAGCGTCAGACAGGGTAACGAGCAGTACTTC | CSVRQGNEQYF
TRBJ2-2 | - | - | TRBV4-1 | TGCGCCAGCAGCCGCGCCGAAGAAGTTACCGGGGAGCTGTTTTTT | CASSRAEEVTGELFF
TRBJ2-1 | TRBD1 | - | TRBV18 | TGTGCCAGCTCACCACCGGCGGGACAGGGGGGTCATGAGCAGTTCTTC | CASSPPAGQGGHEQFF
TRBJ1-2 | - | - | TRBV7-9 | TGTGCCAGCAGGGGAACAGGGCTGAACTATGGCTACACCTTC | CASRGTGLNYGYTF